This is a list of T cell receptor beta chains from one sample in a study of read filtering for tumor transcriptome and immune sequencing. TCRdb recomputed calls from the reads with MiXCR, one row per CDR3 protein. The sample has 75,000 to 95,000 distinct CDR3 sequences, approximately 13% seen once. Sequences were obtained from a population of CD138-negative cells sorted from bone marrow. The receptors were gathered from a donor at least 40 years old with multiple myeloma. Each CDR3 is given with its conserved first and last residue. Fields, in order: V gene, J gene, clone size, CDR3 protein. Size is omitted from some rows. Given values are once, few, many or a class for expanded clones.

V: TRBV30
J: TRBJ1-5
size: many
CDR3: CAWSVKHQKTKYSNQPQHF

V: TRBV5-7
J: TRBJ2-7
size: many
CDR3: CASSSGTSDIYEQYF

V: TRBV29-1
J: TRBJ2-3
size: few
CDR3: CSVEWTSGTSDTQYF

V: TRBV2
J: TRBJ2-1
size: many
CDR3: CASRTSGMSYNEQFF

V: TRBV6-1
J: TRBJ2-3
size: few
CDR3: CASSELDTYTQYF

V: TRBV7-8
J: TRBJ2-3
size: many
CDR3: CASSDRPERDTQYF

V: TRBV12-3/TRBV12-4
J: TRBJ1-1
size: many
CDR3: CASSLEGNINTEAFF

V: TRBV6-1
J: TRBJ1-1
size: many
CDR3: CASSEVTWLGEAFF

V: TRBV7-9
J: TRBJ1-1
size: many
CDR3: CASSLAGQGPAFF

V: TRBV19
J: TRBJ2-7
size: many
CDR3: CASRRSAGDAVYEQYF

V: TRBV15
J: TRBJ2-3
size: many
CDR3: CATSRGVEVPDTQYF

V: TRBV5-1
J: TRBJ2-5
size: few
CDR3: CASSLASQETQYF

V: TRBV28
J: TRBJ2-7
size: many
CDR3: CASSSGTVSYEQYF

V: TRBV20-1
J: TRBJ2-1
size: many
CDR3: CSASREFNEQFF

V: TRBV5-1
J: TRBJ2-4
size: many
CDR3: CASSTSFQGALAKNIQYF

V: TRBV29-1
J: TRBJ2-1
size: many
CDR3: CSVEDNIRSYNEQFF

V: TRBV3-1
J: TRBJ2-1
size: many
CDR3: CASSQDPPWAVPYKEQFF

V: TRBV6-5
J: TRBJ1-1
size: many
CDR3: CASSIATGGFFEAFF

V: TRBV7-9
J: TRBJ2-1
size: many
CDR3: CASSLQGGGGPREQFF

V: TRBV20-1
J: TRBJ2-1
size: many
CDR3: CSARVTYAGGNYNEQFF

V: TRBV2
J: TRBJ2-4
size: few
CDR3: CASSESAVAKNIQYF

V: TRBV11-2
J: TRBJ2-3
size: few
CDR3: CASSSTGTNEKSGTQYF

V: TRBV6-2/TRBV6-3
J: TRBJ1-4
size: many
CDR3: CASAFGGEKLFF

V: TRBV4-1
J: TRBJ2-1
size: -
CDR3: CASSQPSGVARTGENEQFF

V: TRBV5-1
J: TRBJ2-1
size: -
CDR3: CASSLRQNSYNEQSF

V: TRBV12-3/TRBV12-4
J: TRBJ2-7
size: many
CDR3: CASSPRGRDEQYF

V: TRBV9
J: TRBJ2-3
size: few
CDR3: CASSSLSDTQYF

V: TRBV2
J: TRBJ2-1
size: many
CDR3: CASSSLHNEQFF

V: TRBV11-3
J: TRBJ2-1
size: many
CDR3: CASSLGLVSYNEQFF